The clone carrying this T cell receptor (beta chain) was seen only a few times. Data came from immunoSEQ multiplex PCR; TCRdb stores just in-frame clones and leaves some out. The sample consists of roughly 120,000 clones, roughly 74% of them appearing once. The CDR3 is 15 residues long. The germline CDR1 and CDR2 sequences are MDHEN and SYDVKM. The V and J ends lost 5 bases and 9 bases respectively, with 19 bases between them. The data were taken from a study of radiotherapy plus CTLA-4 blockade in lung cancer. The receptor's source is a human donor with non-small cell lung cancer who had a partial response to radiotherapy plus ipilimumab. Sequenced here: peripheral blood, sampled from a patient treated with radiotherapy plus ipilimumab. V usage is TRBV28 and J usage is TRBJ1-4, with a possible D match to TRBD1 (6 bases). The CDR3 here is CASSASGARNKKLFF. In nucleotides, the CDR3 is TGTGCCAGCAGTGCATCAGGGGCCCGCAACAAAAAACTGTTTTTT.